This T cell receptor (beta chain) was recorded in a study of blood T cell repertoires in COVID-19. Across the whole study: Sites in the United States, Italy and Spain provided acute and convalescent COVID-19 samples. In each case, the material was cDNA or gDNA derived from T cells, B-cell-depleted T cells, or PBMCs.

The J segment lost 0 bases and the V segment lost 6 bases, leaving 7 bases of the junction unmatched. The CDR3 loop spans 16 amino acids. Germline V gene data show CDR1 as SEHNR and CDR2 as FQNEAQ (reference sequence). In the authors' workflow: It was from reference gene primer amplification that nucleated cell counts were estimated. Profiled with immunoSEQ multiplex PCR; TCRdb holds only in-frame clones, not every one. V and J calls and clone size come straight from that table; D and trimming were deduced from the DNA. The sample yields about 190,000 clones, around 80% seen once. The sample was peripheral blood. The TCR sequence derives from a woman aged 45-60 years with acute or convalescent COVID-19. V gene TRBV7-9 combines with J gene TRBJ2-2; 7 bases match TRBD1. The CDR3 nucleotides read TGTGCCAGCAGGGAGAGACAGGGCGCGAACACCGGGGAGCTGTTTTTT. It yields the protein CASRERQGANTGELFF. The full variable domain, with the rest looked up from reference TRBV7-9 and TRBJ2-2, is DTGVSQNPRHKITKRGQNVTFRCDPISEHNRLYWYRQTLGQGPEFLTYFQNEAQLEKSRLLSDRFSAERPKGSFSTLEIQRTEQGDSAMYLCASRERQGANTGELFFGEGSRLTVL.